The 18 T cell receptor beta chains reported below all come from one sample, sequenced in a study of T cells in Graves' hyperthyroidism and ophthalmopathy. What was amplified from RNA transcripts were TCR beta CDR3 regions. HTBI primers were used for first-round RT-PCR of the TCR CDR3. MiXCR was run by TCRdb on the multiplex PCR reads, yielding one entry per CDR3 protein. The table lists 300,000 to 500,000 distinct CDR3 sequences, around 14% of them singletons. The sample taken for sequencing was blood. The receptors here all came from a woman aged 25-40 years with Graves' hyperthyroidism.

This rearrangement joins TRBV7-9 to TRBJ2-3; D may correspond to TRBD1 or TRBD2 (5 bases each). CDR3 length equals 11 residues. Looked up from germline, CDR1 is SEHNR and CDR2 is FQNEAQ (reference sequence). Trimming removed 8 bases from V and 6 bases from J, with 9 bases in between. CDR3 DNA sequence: TGTGCCAGCCAGGGAGCGGATACGCAGTATTTT. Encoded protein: CASQGADTQYF.

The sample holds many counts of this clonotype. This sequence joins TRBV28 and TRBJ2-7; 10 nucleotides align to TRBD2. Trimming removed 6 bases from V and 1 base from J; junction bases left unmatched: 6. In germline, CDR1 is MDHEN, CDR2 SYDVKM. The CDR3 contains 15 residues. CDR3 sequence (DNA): TGTGCCAGCAGATACTCTAGCGGGGGTTCCTACGAGCAGTACTTC. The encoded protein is CASRYSSGGSYEQYF. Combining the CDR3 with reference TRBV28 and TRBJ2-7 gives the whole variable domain DVKVTQSSRYLVKRTGEKVFLECVQDMDHENMFWYRQDPGLGLRLIYFSYDVKMKEKGDIPEGYSVSREKKERFSLILESASTNQTSMYLCASRYSSGGSYEQYFGPGTRLTVT.

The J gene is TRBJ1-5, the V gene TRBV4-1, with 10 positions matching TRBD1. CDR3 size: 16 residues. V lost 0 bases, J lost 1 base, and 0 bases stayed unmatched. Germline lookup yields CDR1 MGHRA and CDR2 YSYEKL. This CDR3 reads CASSQEGQGSNQPQHF. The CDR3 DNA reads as TGCGCCAGCAGCCAAGAGGGACAGGGGAGCAATCAGCCCCAGCATTTT.

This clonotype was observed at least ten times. CDR3 sequence (DNA): TGTGCCAGCAGTTACGGGACTAGCGGGTCCGAGCAGTACTTC. Protein sequence: CASSYGTSGSEQYF. The chain links TRBV6-5 to TRBJ2-7, with 12 bases lining up with TRBD2. The CDR3 is 14 residues long. Germline V lookup: CDR1 MNHEY, CDR2 SVGAGI. Germline trimming cut 2 bases from V and 6 bases from J; bases unmatched to any gene: 2.

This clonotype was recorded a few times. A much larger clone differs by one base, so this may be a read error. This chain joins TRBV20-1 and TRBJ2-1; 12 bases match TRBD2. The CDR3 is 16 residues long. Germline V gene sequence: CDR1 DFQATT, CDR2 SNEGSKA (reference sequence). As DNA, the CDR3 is TGCAGTACTAGAGGGGCTAGCGGGAGGGCCTTAGGTGAGCAGTTCTTC. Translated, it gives CSTRGASGRALGEQFF.

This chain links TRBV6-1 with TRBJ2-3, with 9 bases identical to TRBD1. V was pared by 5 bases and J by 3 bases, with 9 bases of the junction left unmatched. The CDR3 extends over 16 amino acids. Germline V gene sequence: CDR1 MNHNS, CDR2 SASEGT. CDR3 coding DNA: TGTGCCAGCAGTTCCCCCCACAGGGGGCTGACAGATACGCAGTATTTT. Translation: CASSSPHRGLTDTQYF.

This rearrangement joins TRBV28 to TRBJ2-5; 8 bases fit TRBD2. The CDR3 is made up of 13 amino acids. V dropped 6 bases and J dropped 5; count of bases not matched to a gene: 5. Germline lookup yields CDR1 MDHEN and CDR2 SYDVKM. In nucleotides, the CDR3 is TGTGCCAGCAGCCGGGGGGGGTTTGAGACCCAGTACTTC. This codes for CASSRGGFETQYF.

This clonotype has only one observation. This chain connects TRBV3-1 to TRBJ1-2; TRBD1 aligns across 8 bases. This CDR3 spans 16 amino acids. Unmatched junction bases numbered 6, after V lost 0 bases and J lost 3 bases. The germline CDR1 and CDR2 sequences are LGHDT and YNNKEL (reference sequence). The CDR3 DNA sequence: TGTGCCAGCAGCCAAGATTTAACAGGGGGACACTATGGCTACACCTTC. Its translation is CASSQDLTGGHYGYTF.

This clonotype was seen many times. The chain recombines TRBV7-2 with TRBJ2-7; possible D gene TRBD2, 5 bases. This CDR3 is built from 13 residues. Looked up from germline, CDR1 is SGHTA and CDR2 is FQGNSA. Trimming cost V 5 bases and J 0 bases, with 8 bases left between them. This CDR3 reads CASSLTSSYEQYF. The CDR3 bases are TGTGCCAGCAGCCTAACTAGCTCCTACGAGCAGTACTTC.

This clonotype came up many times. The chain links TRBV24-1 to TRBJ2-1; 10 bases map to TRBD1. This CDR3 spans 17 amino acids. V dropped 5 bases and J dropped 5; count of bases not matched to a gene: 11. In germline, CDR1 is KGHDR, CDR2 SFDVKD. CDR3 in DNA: TGTGCCACCAGTGCCTCCCCGGGGGACAGGGGCCACAATGAGCAGTTCTTC. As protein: CATSASPGDRGHNEQFF.

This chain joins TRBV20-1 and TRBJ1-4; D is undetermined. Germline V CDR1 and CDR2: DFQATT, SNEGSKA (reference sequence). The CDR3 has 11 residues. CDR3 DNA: TGCAGGAATGGGGATAATGAAAAACTGTTTTTT. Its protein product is CRNGDNEKLFF.

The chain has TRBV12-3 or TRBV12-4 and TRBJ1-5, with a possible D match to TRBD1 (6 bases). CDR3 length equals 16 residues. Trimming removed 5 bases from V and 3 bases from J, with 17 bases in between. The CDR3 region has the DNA TGTGCCAGCAGTACGAGCCGAGGGGGACTCAATCAGCCCCAGCATTTT. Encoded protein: CASSTSRGGLNQPQHF.

The CDR3 region has the DNA TGTGCCTGGAGAAAGACAGGCTTCTACGAGCAGTACTTC. This translates into CAWRKTGFYEQYF. The rearrangement links TRBV30 to TRBJ2-7, with D perhaps matching TRBD1 (6 bases). The V and J ends lost 3 bases and 3 bases respectively, with 12 bases between them. Germline V gene lookup returns CDR1 GTSNPN and CDR2 SVGIG (reference sequence). The CDR3 length is 13 residues. Looking up the rest from reference TRBV30 and TRBJ2-7 gives the full variable domain: SQTIHQWPATLVQPVGSPLSLECTVEGTSNPNLYWYRQAAGRGLQLLFYSVGIGQISSEVPQNLSASRPQDRQFILSSKKLLLSDSGFYLCAWRKTGFYEQYFGPGTRLTVT.

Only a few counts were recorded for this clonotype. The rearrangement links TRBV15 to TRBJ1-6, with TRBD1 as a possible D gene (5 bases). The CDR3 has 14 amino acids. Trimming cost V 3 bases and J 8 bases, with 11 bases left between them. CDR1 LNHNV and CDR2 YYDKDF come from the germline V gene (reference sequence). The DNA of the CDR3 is TGTGCCACCAGCAGGGGGGTGGTAGATTCACCCCTCCACTTT. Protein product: CATSRGVVDSPLHF.

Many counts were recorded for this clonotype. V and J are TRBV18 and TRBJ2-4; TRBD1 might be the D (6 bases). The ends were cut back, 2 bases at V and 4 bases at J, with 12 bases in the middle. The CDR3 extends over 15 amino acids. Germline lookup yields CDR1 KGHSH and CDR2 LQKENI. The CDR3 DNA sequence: TGTGCCAGCTCACCATCCAGGACAGAGAAAAACATTCAGTACTTC. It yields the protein CASSPSRTEKNIQYF.

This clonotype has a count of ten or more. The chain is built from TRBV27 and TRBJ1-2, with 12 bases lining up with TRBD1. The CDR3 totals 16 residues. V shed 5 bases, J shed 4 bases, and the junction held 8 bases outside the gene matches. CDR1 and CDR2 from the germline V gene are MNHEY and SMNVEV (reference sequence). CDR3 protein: CASSISGTGGPYGYTF. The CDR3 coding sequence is TGTGCCAGCAGTATTTCCGGGACAGGGGGCCCCTATGGCTACACCTTC.

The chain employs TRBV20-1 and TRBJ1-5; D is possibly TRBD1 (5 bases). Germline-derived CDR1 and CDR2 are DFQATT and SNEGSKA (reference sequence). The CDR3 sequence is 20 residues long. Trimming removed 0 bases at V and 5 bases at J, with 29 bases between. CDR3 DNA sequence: TGCAGTGCTAGAGACCGGGACGGGACCCTCGCCTTTCGATTCCATCAGCCCCAGCATTTT. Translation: CSARDRDGTLAFRFHQPQHF.

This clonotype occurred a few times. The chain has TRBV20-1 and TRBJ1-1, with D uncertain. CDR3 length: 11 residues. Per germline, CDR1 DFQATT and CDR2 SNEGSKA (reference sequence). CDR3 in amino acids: CRTTTNTEAFF. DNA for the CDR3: TGCAGAACGACAACGAACACTGAAGCTTTCTTT.